The T cell receptor beta chain described here comes from a study of cytomegalovirus exposure and HLA in healthy donors (dated by TCRdb to 2016 to 2017). As for the study more broadly: An earlier analysis of approximately 600 of the donors reported 250 to 300 Gb of sequence data and 100 million to 130 million unique TCR beta sequences from roughly 200 million T cells. Roughly 300 gigabases of sequencing data and around 80 million unique TCR sequences made up an early release that covered 500 to 650 HLA-typed donors. The aim of the study was to test whether cataloging public T cell receptors could identify signatures of past pathogen exposure. To predict cytomegalovirus infection status, the study combined high-throughput TCR immunosequencing, statistical association of individual TCRs with disease status, and machine learning. Every discovery cohort repertoire had been produced on one sequencing platform. Across approximately 400 genotyped donors of the cohort, an average of 235,054 unique TCR beta nucleotide sequences per donor were sequenced, and roughly 20% of those sequences were non-productive. The study profiled the T cell repertoires of 500 to 800 subjects by immunosequencing and related them to cytomegalovirus serostatus. Genome-wide SNP genotypes for about 55% of the roughly 670 donors were used in a later genetic analysis, which treated that subset as a discovery cohort. A later analysis re-analyzed previously published TCR beta repertoires from roughly 600 donors and added high-resolution HLA genotyping to study TCR occurrence patterns. Donor age, sex, ethnicity and CMV serostatus were compiled alongside the repertoire data. HLA typing included class I and class II loci at four-digit resolution. The number of typed donors differed by locus: about 629-630 for A, B, C, DRB1 and DQB1; 522 for DQA1; 606 for DPA1; and around 450 for DPB1. Rather than drawing on any new phenotypic data, the later analysis identified candidate immune exposures from TCR beta sequences and the way those sequences occurred across donors. Among the roughly 410 genotyped donors, under 90% belonged to the genetic ancestry cluster associated with self-reported Caucasian donors. Roughly five DR-DQ haplotypes were handled as single units for association and clustering, since linkage in the cohort was strong. In an earlier analysis of several hundred of the donors, high-throughput TCR beta sequencing was used to judge whether each TCR beta V gene segment behaved as functional or pseudogenic. A separate validation cohort of roughly 120 different subjects was used in addition to the approximately 700-subject first cohort. The full study reports these points: A cluster of highly shared sequence variants was judged likely to represent a technical artifact of the sequencing pipeline. A further reported finding was that TCR beta sequences accurately predicted the HLA-A and HLA-B alleles for most subjects in the first cohort. HLA typing was unavailable for some donors at each locus, so association tests used only the typed subset. Linkage disequilibrium might explain the correlated functional status among segregating V segments, but an unknown experimental factor could not be ruled out. In a later analysis, most CMV-associated TCR beta chains were found to appear HLA-restricted, with HLA associations seemingly driven largely by CMV exposure. Several of the top co-occurrence clusters appeared to be linked to parvovirus B19, influenza, CMV and Epstein-Barr virus, according to a later analysis. According to the authors, the approach could potentially be generalized to other disease states and immunological phenotypes. Sequencing depth was assumed to be roughly uniform across donors in the presence/absence analyses, though that assumption may not hold. The study listed 164 TCR beta chains as associated with cytomegalovirus. The only immune exposure information available for the cohort was CMV serostatus. This cohort had only TCR beta chains sequenced, and the lack of alpha or paired-chain data limited which features could be detected. Because counts were too low, seventeen rarely observed V segments, including chromosome 9 orphons, were excluded from the earlier analysis of roughly 580 of the donors. Because the 87-base-pair reads could not distinguish some IMGT-functional V segments, including TRBV6-2 and TRBV6-3, those segments were excluded. An earlier analysis of several hundred of the donors showed that most TCR beta V segments appeared in productive rearrangements either about 87% or about 30% of the time, which broadly matched IMGT annotations. In both the original and validation cohorts, the classifier was reported to diagnose cytomegalovirus status with high specificity and sensitivity. A later analysis associated 15,000 to 20,000 TCR beta sequences with specific HLA alleles at a false discovery rate of 0.05. A later analysis found that TCR association rates varied across HLA loci, with DRB1 alleles showing the most associated TCRs and HLA-C alleles the fewest. Compared with equally common non-associated chains, HLA-associated TCR beta chains in a later analysis were more clonally expanded and had lower generation probabilities. Compared with the roughly 600-donor mean, donors in an Asian-associated ancestry cluster had fewer N-insertions in productive TCRs, according to a later genetic analysis. When HLA alleles, especially DR and DQ, strongly co-occurred, attributing TCR associations to individual alleles was difficult. Most TCR sequences were seen in very few donors, while some public TCRs were found in many individuals. In a later genetic analysis, a missense DCLRE1C variant was associated with V-gene and J-gene trimming of TCR beta chains, and the association was replicated in an independent cohort. A few of the identified cytomegalovirus-associated TCR beta chains were confirmed in vitro to be specific for cytomegalovirus antigens.

Library generation was performed with the immunoSEQ multiplex PCR assay. For the multiplex PCR, a mixture combining 60 forward primers for TCR Vbeta segments and 13 reverse primers for TCR Jbeta segments was used. Amplification of the CDR3 region of rearranged TCR beta genes was performed with a multiplex PCR assay on genomic DNA. The Illumina HiSeq System was used to sequence the amplified TCR beta libraries as 87-base-pair reads. As for the authors' bioinformatics: A later analysis counted 75 million to 100 million unique TCR beta chains across the 666 repertoires, and about 10 million of these chains were shared by at least two donors. Raw reads were error-corrected and collapsed into unique sequences with a nearest-neighbor algorithm that merged closely related sequences to remove PCR and sequencing errors. To assign V, D and J gene segments, CDR3 sequences were aligned to IMGT reference sequences. For a sequence to be retained, a match of at least six nucleotides to both a V gene segment and a J gene segment was required. A rearrangement was called productive if the CDR3 had no stop codons and remained in frame with V and J, and every other rearrangement was called non-productive. Following IMGT convention, CDR3 was defined as the stretch from the second conserved V-encoded cysteine up to the conserved J-encoded phenylalanine. In an earlier analysis of around 600 of the donors, sequences lacking an unambiguous match to a single V gene segment were excluded. An earlier analysis of 500 to 700 of the donors classified V segments as functional when productive rearrangements were above 56.7% and as segregating when the standard deviation between donors was above 5%. A statistical classification framework was developed to diagnose cytomegalovirus status using the catalog of TCR beta chain sequences. V and J gene assignment, in a later analysis, came from comparing TCR nucleotide sequences with IMGT/GENE-DB human TR gene sequences. The TCRdist pipeline was used in a later analysis to assign CDR3 sequences and most-parsimonious VDJ recombination scenarios. In a later analysis, each TCR beta chain was defined by its CDR3 amino acid sequence together with its V-gene family, and reads lacking a unique V-gene family were excluded. A later analysis removed roughly 590 highly shared, low-generation-probability nucleotide sequences to deal with suspected cross-contamination and a sequencing artifact. A later analysis calculated a clonal expansion index for each public chain from normalized within-repertoire ranks of inferred template counts. In a later analysis, generation probabilities were computed using a VDJ recombination model fitted to out-of-frame rearrangements, and the results were checked against IGoR. A later analysis scored TCR-TCR, TCR-HLA and TCR-CMV co-occurrence with hypergeometric tests, applying a repertoire-size bias correction to TCR pairs. To estimate false discovery rates, a later analysis permuted the HLA or CMV assignments 20 times. In a later analysis, co-occurring TCRs were grouped using DBSCAN, and TCRdist sequence similarity was added for clustering within HLA-allele-positive subsets. Repertoires with fewer than 30,000 or more than 120,000 public chains were left out of co-occurrence clustering, as were four to six repertoires with anomalous nucleotide sharing. TCRdb stores this immuneACCESS table with in-frame sequences only. Part of the clones is absent; in the studies checked, under half of the shortfall reflects unresolved V genes, and no reason is known for the rest. V and J calls and clone size are given by that table; D and trimming were obtained from the DNA. The sample profile shows roughly 110,000 clones; over 65% of them were found once. The top ten clones comprise less than 5.5% of the sample.

The cohort comprised 550 to 700 healthy bone marrow donors. Cohort members were all nominally healthy when sampled, although unrecorded immune exposures were likely present. The donor tested CMV seropositive and was one of the 289 seropositive cohort members. Every donor gave a peripheral blood sample, and the peripheral blood mononuclear cells from that sample were used for TCR beta sequencing. The Qiagen DNeasy Blood Extraction Kit was used to extract genomic DNA from the blood cell samples. CDR1 and CDR2 are drawn from the germline V gene: SNHLY, FYNNEI. The CDR3 measures 13 amino acids from cysteine to phenylalanine. The CDR3 DNA has 39 bases and is translated from base 1. This clone came up a few times. It lacks a known antigen. No clone much larger than this one lies a single base away; base qualities are absent. Other nucleotide sequences from this sample produce the same CDR3.

The sample taken for sequencing was PBMCs. This clonotype was obtained from a woman in her 30s in good health and CMV-seropositive. The chain is encoded by TRBV2 joined to TRBJ2-7; TRBD2 is a weak D gene call, 5 bases matching. The CDR3 region: CVFKQEAAYEQYF. The DNA reads TGTGTTTTCAAGCAGGAGGCGGCATACGAGCAGTACTTC.